This note documents a single T cell receptor beta chain sequence. Repertoires were generated with immunoSEQ multiplex PCR, while TCRdb's copy carries only in-frame clones and drops some. This repertoire shows roughly 200,000 clones, approximately 81% found once; its top ten account for around 4.9%. The data belong to a study of blood T cell repertoires in COVID-19. The CDR3 sequence is 14 residues long. Germline values: CDR1 KGHSH, CDR2 LQKENI. V lost 0 bases and J 2 bases, leaving 6 bases between the germline ends. The chain uses TRBV18 and TRBJ2-3; D is undetermined. This sequence was found in a woman older than 75 with acute or convalescent COVID-19. The sample was peripheral blood. CDR3 DNA sequence: TGTGCCAGCTCACCACCATCTCCCACAGATACGCAGTATTTT. Protein product: CASSPPSPTDTQYF.